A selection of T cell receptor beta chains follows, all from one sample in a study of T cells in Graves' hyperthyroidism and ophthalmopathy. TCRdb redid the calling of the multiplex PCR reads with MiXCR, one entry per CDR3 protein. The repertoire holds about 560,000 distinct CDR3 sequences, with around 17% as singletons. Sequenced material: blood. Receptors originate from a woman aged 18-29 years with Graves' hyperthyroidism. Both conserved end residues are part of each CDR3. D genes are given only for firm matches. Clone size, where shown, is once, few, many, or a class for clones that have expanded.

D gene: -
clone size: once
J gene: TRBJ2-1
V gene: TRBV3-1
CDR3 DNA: TGTGCCAGCAGCGCGTGGGGGCGAGGGGACAATGAGCAGTTCTTC
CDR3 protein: CASSAWGRGDNEQFF

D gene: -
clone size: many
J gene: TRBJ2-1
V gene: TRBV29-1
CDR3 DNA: TGCAGCGTTGTGCTTCACGGGATCTTCGGTGAGCAGTTCTTC
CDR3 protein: CSVVLHGIFGEQFF

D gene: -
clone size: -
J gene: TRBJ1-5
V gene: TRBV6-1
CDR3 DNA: TGTGCCAGCAGCTCCCTCGTTGGACGGACCAATCAGCCCCAGCATTTT
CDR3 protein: CASSSLVGRTNQPQHF

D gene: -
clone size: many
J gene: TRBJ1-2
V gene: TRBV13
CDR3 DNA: TGTGCCAGCAGTACATTTAACTATGGCTACACCTTC
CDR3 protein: CASSTFNYGYTF

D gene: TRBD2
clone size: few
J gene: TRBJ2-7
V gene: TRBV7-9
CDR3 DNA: TGTGCCAGCAGCTTAGTGCTAGCGGGTTCCTCGGGTGAGCAGTACTTC
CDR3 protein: CASSLVLAGSSGEQYF

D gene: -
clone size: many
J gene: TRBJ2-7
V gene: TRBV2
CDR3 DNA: TGTGCCAGCAGTGAAGCCCGGGCCCTCTACGAGCAGTACTTC
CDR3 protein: CASSEARALYEQYF

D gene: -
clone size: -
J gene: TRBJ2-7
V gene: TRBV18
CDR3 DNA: TGTGCCAGCTCACCACCGATTAAGGGGGTGGGCGAGCAGTACTTC
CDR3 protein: CASSPPIKGVGEQYF

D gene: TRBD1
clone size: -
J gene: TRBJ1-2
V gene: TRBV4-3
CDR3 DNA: TGCGCCAGCAGCCAACGACAGGGCCCCGGGTACTATGGCTACACCTTC
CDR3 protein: CASSQRQGPGYYGYTF

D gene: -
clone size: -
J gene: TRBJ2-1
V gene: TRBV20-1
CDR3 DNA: TGCAGTGCTAAACGTCACCTTGACAATGAGCAGTTCTTC
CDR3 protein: CSAKRHLDNEQFF

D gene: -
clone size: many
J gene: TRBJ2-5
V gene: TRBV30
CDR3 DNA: TGTGCCTGGAGTCTGGGGTTTTGGGAGACCCAGTACTTC
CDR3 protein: CAWSLGFWETQYF

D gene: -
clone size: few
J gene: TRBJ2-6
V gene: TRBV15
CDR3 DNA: TGTGCCACCAGCCCGTTCGAGGGTACTGGGGCCAACGTCCTGACTTTC
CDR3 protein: CATSPFEGTGANVLTF

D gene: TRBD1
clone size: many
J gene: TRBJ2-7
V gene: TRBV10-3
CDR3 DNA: TGTGCCACCTGGACAGGGGCCGAGCAGTACTTC
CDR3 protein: CATWTGAEQYF

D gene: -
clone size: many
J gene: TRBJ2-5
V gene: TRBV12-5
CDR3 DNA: TGTGCTAGTGGGAAACAGGGTTCGGAGACCCAGTACTTC
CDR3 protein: CASGKQGSETQYF

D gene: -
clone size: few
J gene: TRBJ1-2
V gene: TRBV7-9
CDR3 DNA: TGTGCCAGCAGCTTAGTGGCAGCTAACTATGGCTACACCTTC
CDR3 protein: CASSLVAANYGYTF

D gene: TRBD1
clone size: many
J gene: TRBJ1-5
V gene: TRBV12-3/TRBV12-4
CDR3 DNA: TGTGCCAGCAGCACACCCATGGGGGGCAGGGGGTCTGATCAGCCCCAGCATTTT
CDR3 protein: CASSTPMGGRGSDQPQHF

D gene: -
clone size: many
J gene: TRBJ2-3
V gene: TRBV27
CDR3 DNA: TGTGCCAGCAGTTTCGGGGCAGGGGCAGATACGCAGTATTTT
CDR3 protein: CASSFGAGADTQYF

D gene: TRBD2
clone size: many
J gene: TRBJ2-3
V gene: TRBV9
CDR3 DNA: TGTGCCAGCGGAGGGACTAGGGGCTCCGATACGCAGTATTTT
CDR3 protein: CASGGTRGSDTQYF

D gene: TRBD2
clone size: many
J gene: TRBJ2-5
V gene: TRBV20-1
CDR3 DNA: TGCAGTGCTAGTCCAGGGACTAGCGGGGCGTACCAAGAGACCCAGTACTTC
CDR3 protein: CSASPGTSGAYQETQYF

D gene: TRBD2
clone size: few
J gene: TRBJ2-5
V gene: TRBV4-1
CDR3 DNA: TGCGCCAGCAGCCAAGAGGGGACTAGCGGGGGGGGGACCCAGTACTTC
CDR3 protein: CASSQEGTSGGGTQYF

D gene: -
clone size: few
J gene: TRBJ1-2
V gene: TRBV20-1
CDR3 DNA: TGCAGTGGTGTACCTCCGCCGGGAGTTTCGGCTGGCTACACCTTC
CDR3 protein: CSGVPPPGVSAGYTF

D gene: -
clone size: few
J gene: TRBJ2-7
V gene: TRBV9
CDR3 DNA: TGTGCCAGCAGCGTAGATGGCGGGGAGCAGTACTTC
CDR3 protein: CASSVDGGEQYF

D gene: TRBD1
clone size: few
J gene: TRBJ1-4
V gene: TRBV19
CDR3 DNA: TGTGCCAGTAGCAGACCCGGGACAGGGGGCCTCGATAATGAAAAACTGTTTTTT
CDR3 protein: CASSRPGTGGLDNEKLFF

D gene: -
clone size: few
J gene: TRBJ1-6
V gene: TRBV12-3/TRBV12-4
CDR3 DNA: TGTGCCAGCAGAACCCAAGGGAGGGAAGATTCACCCCTCCACTTT
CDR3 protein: CASRTQGREDSPLHF

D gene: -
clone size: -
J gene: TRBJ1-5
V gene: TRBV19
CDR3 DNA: TGTGCCAGTAGGGCGGTTGGTTCCGGGAGCAATCAGCCCCAGCATTTT
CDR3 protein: CASRAVGSGSNQPQHF

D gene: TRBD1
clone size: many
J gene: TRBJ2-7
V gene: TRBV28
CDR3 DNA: TGTGCCAGCACCTCACCGGGACAGGGGGGCGAGCAGTACTTC
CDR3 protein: CASTSPGQGGEQYF

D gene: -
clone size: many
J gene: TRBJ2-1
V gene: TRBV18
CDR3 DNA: TGTGCCAGCTCACCACCGCGAGGGGCGGATGAGCAGTTCTTC
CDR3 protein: CASSPPRGADEQFF

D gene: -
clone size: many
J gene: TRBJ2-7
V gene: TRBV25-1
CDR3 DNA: TGTGCCAGCAGTGAGCGGGACAGTCCCTCCTACGAGCAGTACTTC
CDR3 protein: CASSERDSPSYEQYF

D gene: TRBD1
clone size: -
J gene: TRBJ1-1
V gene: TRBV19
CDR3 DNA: TGTGCCAGTAGTATGGGCCAGGGGGACACTGAAGCTTTCTTT
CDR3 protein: CASSMGQGDTEAFF

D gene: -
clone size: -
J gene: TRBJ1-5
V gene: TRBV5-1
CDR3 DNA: TGCGCCAGCAGCTTGGGGACCTTAATCTGGATAAGGCAGCCCCAGCATTTT
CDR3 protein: CASSLGTLIWIRQPQHF

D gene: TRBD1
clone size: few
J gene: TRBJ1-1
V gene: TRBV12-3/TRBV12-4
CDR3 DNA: TGTGCCAGCAGTCAGGGACAGGGTTTCAACACTGAAGCTTTCTTT
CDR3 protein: CASSQGQGFNTEAFF

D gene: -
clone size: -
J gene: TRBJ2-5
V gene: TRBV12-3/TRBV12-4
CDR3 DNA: TGTGCCAGCAGTTTAGGGGGGACATCAGAGACCCAGTACTTC
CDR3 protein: CASSLGGTSETQYF

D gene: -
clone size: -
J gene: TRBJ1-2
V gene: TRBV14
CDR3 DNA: TGTGCCAGCAGCCGGCGGGACGGTTACTATGGCTACACCTTC
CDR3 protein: CASSRRDGYYGYTF

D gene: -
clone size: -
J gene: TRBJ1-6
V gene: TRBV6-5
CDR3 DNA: TGTGCCAGCAGTTACCGGCAGGGGAATTCACCCCTCCACTTT
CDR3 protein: CASSYRQGNSPLHF

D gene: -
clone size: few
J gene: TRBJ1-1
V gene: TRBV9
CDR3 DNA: TGTGCCAGCAGCCCCGTCGGGCGGGGGATGAACACTGAAGCTTTCTTT
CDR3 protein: CASSPVGRGMNTEAFF

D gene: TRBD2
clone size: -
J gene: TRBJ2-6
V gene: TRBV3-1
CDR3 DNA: TGTGCCAGCCGGGGGGATGGGGCCAACGTCCTGACTTTC
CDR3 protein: CASRGDGANVLTF

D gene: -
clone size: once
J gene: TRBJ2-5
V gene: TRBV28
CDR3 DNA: TGTGCCAGCAGCGTTCGGACTCCGGGGACCCAGTACTTC
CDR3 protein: CASSVRTPGTQYF

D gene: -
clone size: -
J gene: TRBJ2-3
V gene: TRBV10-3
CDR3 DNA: TGTGCCATCAGTGAGTCTGCAGCCACAGATACGCAGTATTTT
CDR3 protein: CAISESAATDTQYF

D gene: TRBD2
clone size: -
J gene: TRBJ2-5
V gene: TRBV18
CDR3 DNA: TGTGCCAGCACAGGACTAGCGGGCCAAGAGACCCAGTACTTC
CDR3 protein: CASTGLAGQETQYF

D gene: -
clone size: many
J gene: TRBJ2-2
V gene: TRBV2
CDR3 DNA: TGTGCCAGCAGTCTGCGTTCACTGGGGGCCGGGGAGCTGTTTTTT
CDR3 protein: CASSLRSLGAGELFF

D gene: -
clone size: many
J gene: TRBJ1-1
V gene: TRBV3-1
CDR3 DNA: TGTGCCAGCAGCAATCCGGACAGGAACACTGAAGCTTTCTTT
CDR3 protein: CASSNPDRNTEAFF

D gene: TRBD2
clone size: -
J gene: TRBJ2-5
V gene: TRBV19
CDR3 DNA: TGTGCCAGTAGCTCTAGCGGGGCTAACCAAGAGACCCAGTACTTC
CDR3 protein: CASSSSGANQETQYF

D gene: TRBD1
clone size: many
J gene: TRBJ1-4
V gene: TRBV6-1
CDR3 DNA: TGTGCCAGCAGTACAGCCTTCGGGACAGGGAATGAAAAACTGTTTTTT
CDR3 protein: CASSTAFGTGNEKLFF

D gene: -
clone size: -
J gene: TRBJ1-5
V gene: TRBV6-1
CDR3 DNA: TGTGCCAGCAGTGACGACAGCCTCAATCAGCCCCAGCATTTT
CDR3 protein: CASSDDSLNQPQHF

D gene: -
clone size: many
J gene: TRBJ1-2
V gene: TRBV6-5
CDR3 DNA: TGTGCCAGCAGTTACGATTCAGGGGTGACCTATGGCTACACCTTC
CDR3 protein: CASSYDSGVTYGYTF

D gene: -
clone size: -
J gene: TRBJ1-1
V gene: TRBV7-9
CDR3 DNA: TGTGCCAGCAGCTTAATGGGGGGCTCGGAAGCTTTCTTT
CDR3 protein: CASSLMGGSEAFF

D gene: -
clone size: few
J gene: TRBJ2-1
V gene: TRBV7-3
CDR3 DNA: TGTGCCAGCAGCTTAAAGTTACGGGGGATCAATGAGCAGTTCTTC
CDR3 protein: CASSLKLRGINEQFF

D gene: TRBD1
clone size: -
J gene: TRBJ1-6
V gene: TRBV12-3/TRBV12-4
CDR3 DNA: TGTGCCAGCAGTAGAGACAGGGCTTCACCCCTCCACTTT
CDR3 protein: CASSRDRASPLHF

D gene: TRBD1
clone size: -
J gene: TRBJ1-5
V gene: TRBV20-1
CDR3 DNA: TGCAGTGCTAGAAAGACAGGGGCAATAGGGAATCAGCCCCAGCATTTT
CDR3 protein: CSARKTGAIGNQPQHF

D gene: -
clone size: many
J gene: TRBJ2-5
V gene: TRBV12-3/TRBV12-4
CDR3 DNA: TGTGCCAGCAGTTTAGGCAGGAAAGTGGAGACCCAGTACTTC
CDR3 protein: CASSLGRKVETQYF

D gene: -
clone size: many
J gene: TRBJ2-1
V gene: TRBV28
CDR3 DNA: TGTGCCAGCAGTTTATGGCGGAGGGGACACAATGAGCAGTTCTTC
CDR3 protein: CASSLWRRGHNEQFF

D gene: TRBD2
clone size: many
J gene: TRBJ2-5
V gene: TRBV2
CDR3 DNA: TGTGCCAGAAGCCCGGGACTATCTAAAGAGACCCAGTACTTC
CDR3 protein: CARSPGLSKETQYF

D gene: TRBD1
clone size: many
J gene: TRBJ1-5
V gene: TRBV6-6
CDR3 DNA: TGTGCCAGCAGTTACACAGGACAGGGGGCGGGTCAGCCCCAGCATTTT
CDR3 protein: CASSYTGQGAGQPQHF

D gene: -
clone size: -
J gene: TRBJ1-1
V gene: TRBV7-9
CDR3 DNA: TGTGCCAGCAGCCGGACTTTAGGCACTGAAGCTTTCTTT
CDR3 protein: CASSRTLGTEAFF

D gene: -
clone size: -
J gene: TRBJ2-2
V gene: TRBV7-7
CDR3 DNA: TGTGCTAGCAGCTTATTACATACGAACACCGGGGAGCTGTTTTTT
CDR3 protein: CASSLLHTNTGELFF

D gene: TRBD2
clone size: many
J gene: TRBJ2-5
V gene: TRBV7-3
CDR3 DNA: TGTGCCAGCAGCTTGGCGGGGGGGCGGCAAGAGACCCAGTACTTC
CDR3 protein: CASSLAGGRQETQYF

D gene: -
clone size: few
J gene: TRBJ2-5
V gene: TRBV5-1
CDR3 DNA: TGCGCCAGCAGCTTGGAGGCGTTATCGGGGGAGACCCAGTACTTC
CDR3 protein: CASSLEALSGETQYF

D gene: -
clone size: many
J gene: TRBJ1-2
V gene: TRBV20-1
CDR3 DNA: TGCAGTGCTACACAGGGTGTCTATGGCTACACCTTC
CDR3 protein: CSATQGVYGYTF

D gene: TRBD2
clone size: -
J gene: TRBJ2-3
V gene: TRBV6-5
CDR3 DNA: TGTGCCAGCAGTTACTCGTCAGCGGGGGCTCAGGGTACGCAGTATTTT
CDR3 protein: CASSYSSAGAQGTQYF

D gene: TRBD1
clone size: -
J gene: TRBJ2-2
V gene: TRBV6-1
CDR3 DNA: TGTGCCAGCAGTGACGGACAGGTGGGGACCGGGGAGCTGTTTTTT
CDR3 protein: CASSDGQVGTGELFF

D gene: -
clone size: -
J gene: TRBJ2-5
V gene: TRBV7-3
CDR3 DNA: TGTGCCAGCAGCTTAACCGACTCCGAAGAGACCCAGTACTTC
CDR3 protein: CASSLTDSEETQYF